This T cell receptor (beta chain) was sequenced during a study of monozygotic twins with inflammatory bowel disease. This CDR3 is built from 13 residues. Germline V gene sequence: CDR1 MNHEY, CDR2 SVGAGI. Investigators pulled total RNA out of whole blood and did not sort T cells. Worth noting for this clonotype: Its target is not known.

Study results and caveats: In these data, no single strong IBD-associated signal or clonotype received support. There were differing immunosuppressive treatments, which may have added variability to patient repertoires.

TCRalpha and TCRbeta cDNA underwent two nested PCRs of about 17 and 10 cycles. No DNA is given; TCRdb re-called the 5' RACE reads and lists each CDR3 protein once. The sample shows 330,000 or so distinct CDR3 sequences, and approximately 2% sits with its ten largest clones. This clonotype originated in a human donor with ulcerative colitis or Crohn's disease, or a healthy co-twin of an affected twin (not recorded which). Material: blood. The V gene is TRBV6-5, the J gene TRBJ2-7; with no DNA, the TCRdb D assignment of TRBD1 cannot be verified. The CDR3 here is CASSFQGTYEQYF.